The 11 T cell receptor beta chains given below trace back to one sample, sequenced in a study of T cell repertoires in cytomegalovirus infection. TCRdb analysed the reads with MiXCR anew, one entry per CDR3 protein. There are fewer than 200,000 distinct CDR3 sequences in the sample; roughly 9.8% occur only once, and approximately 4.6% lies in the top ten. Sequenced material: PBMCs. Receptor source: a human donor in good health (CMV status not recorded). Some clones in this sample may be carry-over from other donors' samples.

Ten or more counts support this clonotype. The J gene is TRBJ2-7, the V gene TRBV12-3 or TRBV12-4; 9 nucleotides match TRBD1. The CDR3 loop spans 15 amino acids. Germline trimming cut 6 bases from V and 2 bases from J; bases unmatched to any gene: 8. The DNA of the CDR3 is TGTGCCAGCAGCCCCGGGACAGGGTCCCCCTACGAGCAGTACTTC. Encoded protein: CASSPGTGSPYEQYF.

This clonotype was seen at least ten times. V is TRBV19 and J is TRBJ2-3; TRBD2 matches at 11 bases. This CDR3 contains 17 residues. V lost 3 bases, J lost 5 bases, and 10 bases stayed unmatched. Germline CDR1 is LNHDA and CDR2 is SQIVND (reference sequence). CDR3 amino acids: CASSISLLAGVRDTQYF. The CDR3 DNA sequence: TGTGCCAGTAGTATCTCCCTACTAGCGGGAGTGCGAGATACGCAGTATTTT.

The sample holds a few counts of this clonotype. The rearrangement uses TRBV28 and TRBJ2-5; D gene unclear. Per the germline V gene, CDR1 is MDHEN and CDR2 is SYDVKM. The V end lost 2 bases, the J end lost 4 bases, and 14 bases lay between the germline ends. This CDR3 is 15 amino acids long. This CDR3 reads CASSLVPRLGETQYF. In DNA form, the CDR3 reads TGTGCCAGCAGTTTAGTGCCCCGACTGGGAGAGACCCAGTACTTC.

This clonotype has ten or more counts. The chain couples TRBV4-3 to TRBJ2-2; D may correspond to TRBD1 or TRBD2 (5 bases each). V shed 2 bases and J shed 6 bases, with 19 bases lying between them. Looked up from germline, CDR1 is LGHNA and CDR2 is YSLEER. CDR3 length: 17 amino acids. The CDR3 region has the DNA TGCGCCAGCAGCCAACAGGGAAGCGGTCGTAAGGCCGGGGAGCTGTTTTTT. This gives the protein CASSQQGSGRKAGELFF.

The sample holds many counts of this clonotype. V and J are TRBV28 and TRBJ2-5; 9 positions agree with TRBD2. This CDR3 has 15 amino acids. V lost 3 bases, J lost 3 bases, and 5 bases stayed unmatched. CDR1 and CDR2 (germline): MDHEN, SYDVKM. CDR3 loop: CASSLGGGAEETQYF. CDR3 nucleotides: TGTGCCAGCAGTTTGGGCGGGGGGGCCGAAGAGACCCAGTACTTC.

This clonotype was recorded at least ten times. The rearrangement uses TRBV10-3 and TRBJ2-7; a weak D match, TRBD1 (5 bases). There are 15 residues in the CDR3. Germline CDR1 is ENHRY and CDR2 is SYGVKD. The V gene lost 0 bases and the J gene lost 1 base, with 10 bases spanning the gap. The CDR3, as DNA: TGTGCCATCAGTGAGTCTCAGGGTGGTTCCTACGAGCAGTACTTC. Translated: CAISESQGGSYEQYF.

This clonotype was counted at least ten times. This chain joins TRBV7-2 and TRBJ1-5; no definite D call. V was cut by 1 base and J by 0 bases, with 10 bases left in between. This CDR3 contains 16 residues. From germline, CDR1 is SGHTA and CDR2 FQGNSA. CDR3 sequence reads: CASSLGPRNSNQPQHF. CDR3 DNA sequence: TGTGCCAGCAGCTTAGGGCCTAGGAATAGCAATCAGCCCCAGCATTTT.

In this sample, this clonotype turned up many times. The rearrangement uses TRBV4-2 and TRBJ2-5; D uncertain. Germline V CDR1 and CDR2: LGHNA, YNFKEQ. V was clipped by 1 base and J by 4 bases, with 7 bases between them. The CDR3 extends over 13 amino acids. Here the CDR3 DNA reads TGTGCCAGCAGCCAAGGGGTGGGAGAGACCCAGTACTTC. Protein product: CASSQGVGETQYF.

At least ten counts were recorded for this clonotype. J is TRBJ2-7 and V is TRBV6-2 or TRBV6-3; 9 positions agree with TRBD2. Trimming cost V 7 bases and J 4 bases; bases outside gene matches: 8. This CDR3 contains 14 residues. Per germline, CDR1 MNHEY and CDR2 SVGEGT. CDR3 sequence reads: CASKTGLASYEQYF. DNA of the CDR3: TGTGCCAGCAAAACGGGACTAGCCTCTTACGAGCAGTACTTC.

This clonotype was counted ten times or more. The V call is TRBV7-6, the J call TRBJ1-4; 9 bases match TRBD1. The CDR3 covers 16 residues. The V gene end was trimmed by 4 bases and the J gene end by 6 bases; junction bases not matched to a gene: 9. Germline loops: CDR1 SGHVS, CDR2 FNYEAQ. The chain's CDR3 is CASSSRNRDRDEKLFF. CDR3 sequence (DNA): TGTGCCAGCAGCTCACGGAACCGGGACAGGGATGAAAAACTGTTTTTT.

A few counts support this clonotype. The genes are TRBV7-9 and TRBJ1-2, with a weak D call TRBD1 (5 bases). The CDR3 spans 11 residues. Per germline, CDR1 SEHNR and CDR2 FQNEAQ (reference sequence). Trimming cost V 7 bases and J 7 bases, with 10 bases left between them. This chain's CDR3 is CASTKGVGYTF. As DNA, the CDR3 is TGTGCCAGCACCAAAGGGGTTGGCTACACCTTC.